These T cell receptor beta chains were read from a single sample in a study of shared clonotypes between healthy human individuals. Only in-frame clones appear in the TCRdb table, and some are missing; sequencing was by immunoSEQ multiplex PCR. The table has about a million clones, about 70% seen once. Specimen: memory CD4+ T cells sorted from blood. These TCRs come from a man aged 18 to 29 in good health. CDR3s include the opening cysteine and the closing phenylalanine or tryptophan. D genes are given only for firm matches. The listing skips clone size in some rows; elsewhere it reads once, few, many or a size class.

TRBD2	TRBV30	.	TRBJ2-6	TGTGCCTGGAGTGGGTTTGCAGATATTGGACTAGCGGGAAACTCTGGGGCCAACGTCCTGACTTTC	CAWSGFADIGLAGNSGANVLTF
TRBD2	TRBV27	.	TRBJ2-3	TGTGCCAGCAGCTCCTCCCCAGGACTAGCGGGAGTTGATACGCAGTATTTT	CASSSSPGLAGVDTQYF
.	TRBV4-3	few	TRBJ2-5	TGCGCCAGCAGCCAAGATTGGTCGGGGGAAGAGACCCAGTACTTC	CASSQDWSGEETQYF
TRBD1	TRBV2	.	TRBJ1-2	TGTGCCAGCAGTCGGGACAGGGGTGACTATGGCTACACCTTC	CASSRDRGDYGYTF
.	TRBV6-5	.	TRBJ1-1	TGTGCCAGCAGTTACTCGAATGGGGGCACTGAAGCTTTCTTT	CASSYSNGGTEAFF
TRBD1	TRBV5-1	.	TRBJ2-5	TGCGCCAGCAGCTTGTGGTGGGACAGCGGAGAGACCCAGTACTTC	CASSLWWDSGETQYF
TRBD2	TRBV10-3	.	TRBJ2-7	TGTGCCATCAGTGAGTCGGTAGCGGGACTGAACGAGCAGTACTTC	CAISESVAGLNEQYF
.	TRBV4-1	.	TRBJ1-2	TGCGCCAGCAGCCAAGATCGTGTGGGTCACTATGGCTACACCTTC	CASSQDRVGHYGYTF
.	TRBV7-2	few	TRBJ2-1	TGTGCCAGCAGCTCCCTTTGGAGGGATGAGCAGTTCTTC	CASSSLWRDEQFF
.	TRBV28	.	TRBJ1-2	TGTGCCAGCACCGTTGGTGGCAGTTTTAGCTATGGCTACACCTTC	CASTVGGSFSYGYTF
TRBD1	TRBV5-1	.	TRBJ1-1	TGCGCCAGCAGCGGACAGGGCATGAACACTGAAGCTTTCTTT	CASSGQGMNTEAFF
.	TRBV6-6	.	TRBJ1-1	TGTGCCAGCAGTCGCCCCCAGGGCGAAGCTTTCTTT	CASSRPQGEAFF
TRBD2	TRBV7-9	.	TRBJ2-3	TGTGCCAGCAGCTTAGACGGCGGGAGCGCTACAGATACGCAGTATTTT	CASSLDGGSATDTQYF
.	TRBV27	.	TRBJ2-2	TGTGCCAGCAGTCGCCAGGAGTTCACCGGGGAGCTGTTTTTT	CASSRQEFTGELFF
.	TRBV19	.	TRBJ2-1	TGTGCCAGTAGTATAGGTCAGTCAGGGCGGGATGAGCAGTTCTTC	CASSIGQSGRDEQFF
TRBD2	TRBV30	.	TRBJ2-7	TGTGCCTGGAGACTAGCGGGATCCTACGAGCAGTACTTC	CAWRLAGSYEQYF
.	TRBV7-2	once	TRBJ1-1	TGTGCCAGCAGCTTTAACACCGGGACGGCCCCTGAAGCTTTCTTT	CASSFNTGTAPEAFF
.	TRBV5-1	many	TRBJ1-6	TGCGCCAGCAGCTTGGGGACAGCCGATAATTCACCCCTCCACTTT	CASSLGTADNSPLHF
TRBD2	TRBV18	many	TRBJ2-3	TGTGCCAGCAAGCGGGAAACCACAGATACGCAGTATTTT	CASKRETTDTQYF
TRBD2	TRBV4-3	.	TRBJ2-7	TGCGCCAGCAGCCAAGAGAAGTCTAGCGGATTCTACGAGCAGTACTTC	CASSQEKSSGFYEQYF
TRBD2	TRBV4-3	.	TRBJ2-1	TGCGCCAGCAGCCCACCGGGACTAGCCTCATACAATGAGCAGTTCTTC	CASSPPGLASYNEQFF
TRBD1	TRBV7-9	.	TRBJ2-1	TGTGCCAGCAGCCCCGGGATAAGGACAGGGGGTGAGTTCTTC	CASSPGIRTGGEFF
.	TRBV5-1	.	TRBJ2-5	TGCGCCAGCAGCCGTAGCTTAGGGGAGACCCAGTACTTC	CASSRSLGETQYF
.	TRBV4-2	.	TRBJ1-4	TGTGCCAGCAGTCAAGATCAACAGAGAGGGAAAAAACTGTTTTTT	CASSQDQQRGKKLFF
.	TRBV4-3	.	TRBJ2-3	TGCGCCAGCAGCCGACGGGGGAGGAGCACAGATACGCAGTATTTT	CASSRRGRSTDTQYF
.	TRBV30	.	TRBJ2-7	TGTGCCTGGATCTCTCCCGGGGGATGGTCCTACGAGCAGTACTTC	CAWISPGGWSYEQYF
TRBD2	TRBV10-3	.	TRBJ2-7	TGTGCCATCAGCGGGGGGGGCCATCCCTCCTACGAGCAGTACTTC	CAISGGGHPSYEQYF
.	TRBV5-1	.	TRBJ1-1	TGCGCCAGCAGCTTCACGGGCCCGCTTGAAGCTTTCTTT	CASSFTGPLEAFF
.	TRBV5-1	.	TRBJ2-5	TGCGCCAGCAGCTTGGTAGCTTCCCAAAAGACCCAGTACTTC	CASSLVASQKTQYF
.	TRBV7-9	once	TRBJ2-3	TGTGCCAGCAGCTTAGTCGGGGCTAGCACAGATACGCAGTATTTT	CASSLVGASTDTQYF
TRBD2	TRBV10-1	.	TRBJ2-7	TGCGCCAGCAGTCCTCAGAGCGGGAGAAATGCAGACGAGCAGTACTTC	CASSPQSGRNADEQYF
TRBD1	TRBV11-2	.	TRBJ1-1	TGTGCCAGCCTAGGGGGCCCGAACACTGAAGCTTTCTTT	CASLGGPNTEAFF
.	TRBV7-2	.	TRBJ2-7	TGTGCCAGCAGCCCAACGGGACGACTGCCCTCCTACGAGCAGTACTTC	CASSPTGRLPSYEQYF
.	TRBV19	.	TRBJ1-3	TGTGCCAGTACAGCGACCTGGGGGCCCGAAACTGGAAACACCATATATTTT	CASTATWGPETGNTIYF
.	TRBV5-5	.	TRBJ1-3	TGTGCCAGCAGCTTCGCAGAGGGAAACACCATATATTTT	CASSFAEGNTIYF
.	TRBV7-9	.	TRBJ2-1	TGTGCCAGCAGCCCCCCGCGGCGAGAGGGGCAGTTCTTC	CASSPPRREGQFF
.	TRBV6-1	.	TRBJ2-7	TGTGCCAGCAGTTTAAGGGGTCCCGGGTACGAGCAGTACTTC	CASSLRGPGYEQYF
TRBD1	TRBV5-4	.	TRBJ2-5	TGTGCCAGCAGCAGGGACAGTTCAGAGACCCAGTACTTC	CASSRDSSETQYF
.	TRBV11-1	.	TRBJ2-1	TGTGCCAGCAGCTTAGCGGGAGGGGGCCTAGGCAATGAGCAGTTCTTC	CASSLAGGGLGNEQFF
TRBD1	TRBV18	.	TRBJ2-2	TGTGCCAGCTCGCGGGGACAGGGGAACACCGGGGAGCTGTTTTTT	CASSRGQGNTGELFF
TRBD2	TRBV7-2	.	TRBJ2-3	TGTGCCAGCAGCTTAGGGGAAGCGTCCGGGAGGACGCAGTATTTT	CASSLGEASGRTQYF
.	TRBV11-2	.	TRBJ2-5	TGTGCCAGCAGCTCTGGGAGCAGGGGAGGAGTAGAAGAGACCCAGTACTTC	CASSSGSRGGVEETQYF
TRBD2	TRBV4-1	.	TRBJ2-1	TGCGCCAGCAGCCAAGATGCCCGGACTAGCGGGGACTACAATGAGCAGTTCTTC	CASSQDARTSGDYNEQFF
.	TRBV10-3	few	TRBJ1-3	TGTGCCATCAGTGAAGAGACCTCTGGAAACACCATATATTTT	CAISEETSGNTIYF
.	TRBV5-1	.	TRBJ2-1	TGCGCCAGCAGCTTAGGGCCGAATGAGCAGTTCTTC	CASSLGPNEQFF
TRBD1	TRBV5-1	.	TRBJ2-7	TGCGCCAGCAGCCCCCTAGGGACAGTTGGTGTGAACGAGCAGTACTTC	CASSPLGTVGVNEQYF
.	TRBV2	few	TRBJ1-2	TGTGCCAGCAGTCGGGATCAATATGGCTACACCTTC	CASSRDQYGYTF
TRBD2	TRBV18	.	TRBJ2-3	TGTGCCAGCTCACAGGAACTAGCGGGAGGGGGCACAGATACGCAGTATTTT	CASSQELAGGGTDTQYF
.	TRBV28	.	TRBJ1-2	TGTGCCAGCAGTTGGCGACGGACTAGCGGCTACACCTTC	CASSWRRTSGYTF